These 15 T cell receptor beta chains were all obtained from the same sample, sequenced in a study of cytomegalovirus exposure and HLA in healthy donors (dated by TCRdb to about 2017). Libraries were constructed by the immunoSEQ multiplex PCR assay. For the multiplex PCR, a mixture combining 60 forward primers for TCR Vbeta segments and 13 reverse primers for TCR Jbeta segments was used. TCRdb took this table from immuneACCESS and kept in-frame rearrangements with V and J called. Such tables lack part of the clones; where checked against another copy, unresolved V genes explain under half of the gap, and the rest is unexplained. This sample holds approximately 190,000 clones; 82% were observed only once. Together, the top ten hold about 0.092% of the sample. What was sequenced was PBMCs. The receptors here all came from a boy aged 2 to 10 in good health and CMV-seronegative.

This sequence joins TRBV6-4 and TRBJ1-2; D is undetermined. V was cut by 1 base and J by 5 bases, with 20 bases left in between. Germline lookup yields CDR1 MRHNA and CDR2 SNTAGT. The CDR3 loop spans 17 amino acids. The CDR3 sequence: CASSDWDSGRGRYGYTF. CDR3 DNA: TGTGCCAGCAGTGACTGGGATTCCGGGCGGGGTCGGTATGGCTACACCTTC.

The CDR3 DNA follows: TGCAGTGCCGCAGTTACAGATACGCAGTATTTT. This sequence encodes CSAAVTDTQYF. V is TRBV20-1 and J is TRBJ2-3; D unresolved. The ends were cut back, 6 bases at V and 3 bases at J, with 7 bases in the middle. Germline CDR1 DFQATT, CDR2 SNEGSKA (reference sequence). The CDR3 length is 11 residues.

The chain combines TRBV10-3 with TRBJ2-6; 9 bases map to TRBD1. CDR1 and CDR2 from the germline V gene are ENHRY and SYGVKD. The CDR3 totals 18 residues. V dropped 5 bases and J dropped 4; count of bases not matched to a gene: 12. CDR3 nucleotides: TGTGCCATCAGTAGCCCGGGACAGGGAGTGGAAGGGGCCAACGTCCTGACTTTC. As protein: CAISSPGQGVEGANVLTF.

The CDR3 region has the DNA TGTGCCAGCAGCGTAACAGGAGAAACTGAAGCTTTCTTT. This translates into CASSVTGETEAFF. This rearrangement joins TRBV9 to TRBJ1-1, with D possibly TRBD1 on 5 matching bases. Germline V CDR1 and CDR2: SGDLS, YYNGEE. V lost 1 base to trimming and J lost 5 bases, with 9 bases between them. The CDR3 runs to 13 residues.

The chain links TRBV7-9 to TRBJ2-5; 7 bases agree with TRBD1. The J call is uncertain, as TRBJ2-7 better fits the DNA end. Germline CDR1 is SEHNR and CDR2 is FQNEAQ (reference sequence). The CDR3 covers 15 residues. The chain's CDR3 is CASSPPGTVPYEQYF. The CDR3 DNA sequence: TGTGCCAGCAGCCCCCCCGGGACAGTACCATACGAGCAGTACTTC.

The DNA of the CDR3 is TGTGCCAGCAGTGAATCTGAGCGGTCCCCCCTGGATACGCAGTATTTT. Translating gives CASSESERSPLDTQYF. The chain couples TRBV25-1 to TRBJ2-3; tentatively, D is TRBD2 (5 bases). Per the germline V gene, CDR1 is MGHDK and CDR2 is SYGVNS. The CDR3 sequence is 16 residues long. V gave up 1 base and J gave up 6 bases, with 17 bases separating them.

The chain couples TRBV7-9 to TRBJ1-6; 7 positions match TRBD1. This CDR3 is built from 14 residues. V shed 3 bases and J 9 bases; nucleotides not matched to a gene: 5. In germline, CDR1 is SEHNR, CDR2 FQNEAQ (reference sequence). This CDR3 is CASSLGQTLSPLHF. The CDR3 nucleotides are TGTGCCAGCAGCTTGGGACAGACCCTTTCACCCCTCCACTTT. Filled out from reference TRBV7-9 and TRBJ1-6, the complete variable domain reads DTGVSQNPRHKITKRGQNVTFRCDPISEHNRLYWYRQTLGQGPEFLTYFQNEAQLEKSRLLSDRFSAERPKGSFSTLEIQRTEQGDSAMYLCASSLGQTLSPLHFGNGTRLTVT.

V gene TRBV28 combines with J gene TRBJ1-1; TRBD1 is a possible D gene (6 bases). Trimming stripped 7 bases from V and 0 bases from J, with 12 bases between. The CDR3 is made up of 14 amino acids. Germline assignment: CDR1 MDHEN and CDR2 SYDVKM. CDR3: CASNPGGMNTEAFF. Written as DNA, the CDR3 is TGTGCCAGCAATCCGGGGGGCATGAACACTGAAGCTTTCTTT.

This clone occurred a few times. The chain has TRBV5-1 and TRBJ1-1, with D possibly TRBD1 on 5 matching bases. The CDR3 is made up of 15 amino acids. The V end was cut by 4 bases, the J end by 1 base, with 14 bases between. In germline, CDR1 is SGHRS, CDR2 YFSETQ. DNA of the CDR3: TGCGCCAGCAGCCTGGAATGGGGCGCGAACACTGAAGCTTTCTTT. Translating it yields CASSLEWGANTEAFF.

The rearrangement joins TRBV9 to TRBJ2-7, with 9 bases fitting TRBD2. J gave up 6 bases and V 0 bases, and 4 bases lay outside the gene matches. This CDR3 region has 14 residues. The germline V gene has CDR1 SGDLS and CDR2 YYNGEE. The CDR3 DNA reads TGTGCCAGCAGCGTAGGCGGGGGGGCCTCCGAGCAGTACTTC. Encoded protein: CASSVGGGASEQYF.

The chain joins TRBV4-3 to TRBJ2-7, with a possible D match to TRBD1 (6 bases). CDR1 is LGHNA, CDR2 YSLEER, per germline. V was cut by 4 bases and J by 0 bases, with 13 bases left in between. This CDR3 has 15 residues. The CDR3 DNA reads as TGCGCCAGCAGCCGAGAGACAGGCCGCTCCTACGAGCAGTACTTC. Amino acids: CASSRETGRSYEQYF.

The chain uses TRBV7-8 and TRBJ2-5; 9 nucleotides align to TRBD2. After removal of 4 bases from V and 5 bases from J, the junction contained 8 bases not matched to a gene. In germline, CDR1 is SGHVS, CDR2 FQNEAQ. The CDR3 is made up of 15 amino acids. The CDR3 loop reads CASSSRAGGMETQYF. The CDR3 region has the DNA TGTGCCAGCAGCTCCCGGGCGGGGGGGATGGAGACCCAGTACTTC.

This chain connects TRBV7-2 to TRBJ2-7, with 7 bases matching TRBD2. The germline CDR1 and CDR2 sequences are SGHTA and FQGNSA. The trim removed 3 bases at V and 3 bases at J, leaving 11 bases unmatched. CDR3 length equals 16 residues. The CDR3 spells CASSFTPRGVIYEQYF. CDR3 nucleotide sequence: TGTGCCAGCAGCTTTACCCCCCGGGGGGTTATCTACGAGCAGTACTTC.

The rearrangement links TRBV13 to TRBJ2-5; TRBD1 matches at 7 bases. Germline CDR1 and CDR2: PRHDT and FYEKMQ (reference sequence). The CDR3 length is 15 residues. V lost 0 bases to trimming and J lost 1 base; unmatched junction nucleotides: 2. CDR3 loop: CASSLGRDSQETQYF. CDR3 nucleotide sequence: TGTGCCAGCAGCTTAGGCCGGGACAGCCAAGAGACCCAGTACTTC.

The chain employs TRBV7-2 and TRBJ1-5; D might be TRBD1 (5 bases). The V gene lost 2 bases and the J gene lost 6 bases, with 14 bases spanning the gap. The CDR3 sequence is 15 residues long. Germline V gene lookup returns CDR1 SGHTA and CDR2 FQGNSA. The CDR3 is CASSLKDNAGQPQHF. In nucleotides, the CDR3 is TGTGCCAGCAGCTTAAAGGACAACGCCGGTCAGCCCCAGCATTTT. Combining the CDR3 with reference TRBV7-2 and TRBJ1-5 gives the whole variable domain GAGVSQSPSNKVTEKGKDVELRCDPISGHTALYWYRQSLGQGLEFLIYFQGNSAPDKSGLPSDRFSAERTGGSVSTLTIQRTQQEDSAVYLCASSLKDNAGQPQHFGDGTRLSIL.